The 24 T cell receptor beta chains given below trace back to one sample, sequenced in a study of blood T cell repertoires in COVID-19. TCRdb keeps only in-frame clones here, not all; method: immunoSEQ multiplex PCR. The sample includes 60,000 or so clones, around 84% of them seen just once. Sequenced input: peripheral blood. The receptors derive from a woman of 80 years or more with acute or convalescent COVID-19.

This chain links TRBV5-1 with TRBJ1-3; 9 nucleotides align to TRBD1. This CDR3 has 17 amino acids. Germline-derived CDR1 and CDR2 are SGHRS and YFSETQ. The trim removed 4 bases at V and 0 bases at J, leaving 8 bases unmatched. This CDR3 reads CASSEGQGTFSGNTIYF. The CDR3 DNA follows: TGCGCCAGCAGCGAAGGACAGGGGACCTTCTCTGGAAACACCATATATTTT.

CDR3 DNA sequence: TGTGCCAGCAGTTCTTTCGATTGGGACAGCTCCTACGAGCAGTACTTC. Its protein product is CASSSFDWDSSYEQYF. The V and J genes are TRBV6-6 and TRBJ2-7; 7 positions agree with TRBD1. The CDR3 runs to 16 residues. Unmatched junction bases numbered 9, after V lost 4 bases and J lost 0 bases. The germline V gene has CDR1 MNHNY and CDR2 SVGAGI (reference sequence).

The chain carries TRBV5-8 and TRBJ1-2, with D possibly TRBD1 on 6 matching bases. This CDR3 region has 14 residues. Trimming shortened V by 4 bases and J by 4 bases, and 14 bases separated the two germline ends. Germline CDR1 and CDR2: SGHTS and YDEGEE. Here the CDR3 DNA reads TGTGCCAGCAGCCCCCCCGACAGGATCTATGGCTACACCTTC. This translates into CASSPPDRIYGYTF.

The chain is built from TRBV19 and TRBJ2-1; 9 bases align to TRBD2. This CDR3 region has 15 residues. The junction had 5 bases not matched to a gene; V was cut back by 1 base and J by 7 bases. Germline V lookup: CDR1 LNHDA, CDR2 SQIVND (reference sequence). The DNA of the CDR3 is TGTGCCAGTAGTATAGGGCCTAGCGGGGTGAATGAGCAGTTCTTC. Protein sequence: CASSIGPSGVNEQFF.

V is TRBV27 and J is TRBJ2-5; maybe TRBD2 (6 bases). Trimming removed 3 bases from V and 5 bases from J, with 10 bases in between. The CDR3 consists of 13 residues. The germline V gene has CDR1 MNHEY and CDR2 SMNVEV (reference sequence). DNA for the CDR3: TGTGCCAGCAGTTTGGAGGGTGGGGAGACCCAGTACTTC. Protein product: CASSLEGGETQYF.

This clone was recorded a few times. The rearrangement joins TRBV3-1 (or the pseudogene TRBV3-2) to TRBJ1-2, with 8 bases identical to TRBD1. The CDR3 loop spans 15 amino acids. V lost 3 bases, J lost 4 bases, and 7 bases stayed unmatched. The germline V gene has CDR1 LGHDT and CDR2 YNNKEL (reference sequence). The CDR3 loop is CASSHLDRASYGYTF. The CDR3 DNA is TGTGCCAGCAGCCACTTGGACAGGGCTTCCTATGGCTACACCTTC.

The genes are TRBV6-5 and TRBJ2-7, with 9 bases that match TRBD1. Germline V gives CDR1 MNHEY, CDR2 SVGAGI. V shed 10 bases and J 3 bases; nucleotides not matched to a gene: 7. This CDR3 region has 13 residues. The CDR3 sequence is CATKGQGLYEQYF. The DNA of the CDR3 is TGTGCCACCAAGGGACAGGGCCTCTACGAGCAGTACTTC.

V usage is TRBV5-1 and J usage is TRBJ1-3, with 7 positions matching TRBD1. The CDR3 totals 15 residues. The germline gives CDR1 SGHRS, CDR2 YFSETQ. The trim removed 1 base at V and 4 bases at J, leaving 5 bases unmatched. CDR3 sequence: CASSLTGEVGNTIYF. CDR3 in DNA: TGCGCCAGCAGCTTGACAGGGGAAGTCGGAAACACCATATATTTT.

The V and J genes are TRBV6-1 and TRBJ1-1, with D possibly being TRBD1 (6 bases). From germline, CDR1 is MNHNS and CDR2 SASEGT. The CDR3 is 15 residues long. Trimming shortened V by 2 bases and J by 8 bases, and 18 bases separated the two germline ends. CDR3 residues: CASSESGDIFGEAFF. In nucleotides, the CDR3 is TGTGCCAGCAGTGAATCAGGGGACATTTTCGGGGAAGCTTTCTTT.

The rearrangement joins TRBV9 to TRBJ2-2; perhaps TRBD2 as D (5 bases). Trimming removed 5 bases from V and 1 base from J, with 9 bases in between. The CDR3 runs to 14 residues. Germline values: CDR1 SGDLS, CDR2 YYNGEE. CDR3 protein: CASSGRENTGELFF. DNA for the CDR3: TGTGCCAGCAGTGGTCGGGAGAACACCGGGGAGCTGTTTTTT.

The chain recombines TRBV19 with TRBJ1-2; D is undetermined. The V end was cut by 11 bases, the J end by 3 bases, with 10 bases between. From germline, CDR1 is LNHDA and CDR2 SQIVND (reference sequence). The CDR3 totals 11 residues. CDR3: CAGQGDYGYTF. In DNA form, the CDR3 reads TGTGCCGGTCAAGGAGACTATGGCTACACCTTC. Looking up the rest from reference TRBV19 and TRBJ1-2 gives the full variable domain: DGGITQSPKYLFRKEGQNVTLSCEQNLNHDAMYWYRQDPGQGLRLIYYSQIVNDFQKGDIAEGYSVSREKKESFPLTVTSAQKNPTAFYLCAGQGDYGYTFGSGTRLTVV.

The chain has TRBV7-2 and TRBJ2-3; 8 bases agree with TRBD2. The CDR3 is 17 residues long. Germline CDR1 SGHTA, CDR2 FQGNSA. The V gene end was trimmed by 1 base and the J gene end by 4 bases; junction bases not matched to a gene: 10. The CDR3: CASSLGGTAGGADTQYF. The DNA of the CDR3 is TGTGCCAGCAGCTTAGGGGGTACGGCGGGGGGCGCAGATACGCAGTATTTT.

The CDR3 loop is CASSFDRHYGYTF. The CDR3 nucleotides are TGTGCCAGCAGCTTTGACAGGCACTATGGCTACACCTTC. The chain recombines TRBV7-9 with TRBJ1-2; D may be TRBD1 (6 bases). Deletions cut 3 bases from V and 3 bases from J, with 8 bases between. Germline CDR1 reads SEHNR; CDR2 reads FQNEAQ (reference sequence). The CDR3 spans 13 residues.

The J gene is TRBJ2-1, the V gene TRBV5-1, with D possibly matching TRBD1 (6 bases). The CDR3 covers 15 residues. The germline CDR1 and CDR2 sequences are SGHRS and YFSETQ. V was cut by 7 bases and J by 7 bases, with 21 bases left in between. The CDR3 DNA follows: TGCGCCAGCCGGAGAGGGGGAGACGCGGATAATGAGCAGTTCTTC. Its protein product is CASRRGGDADNEQFF.

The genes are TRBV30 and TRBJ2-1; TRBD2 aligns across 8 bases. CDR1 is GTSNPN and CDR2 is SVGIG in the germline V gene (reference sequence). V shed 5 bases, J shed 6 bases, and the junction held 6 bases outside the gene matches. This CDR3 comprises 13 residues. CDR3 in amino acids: CAWDGGAGNEQFF. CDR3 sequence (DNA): TGTGCCTGGGACGGGGGGGCGGGCAATGAGCAGTTCTTC.

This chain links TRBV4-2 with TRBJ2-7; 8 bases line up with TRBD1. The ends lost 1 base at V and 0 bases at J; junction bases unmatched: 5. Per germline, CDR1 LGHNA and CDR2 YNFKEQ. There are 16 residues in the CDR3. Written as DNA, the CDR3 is TGTGCCAGCAGCCAAGTGGGCGGACAGGGCTCCTACGAGCAGTACTTC. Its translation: CASSQVGGQGSYEQYF.

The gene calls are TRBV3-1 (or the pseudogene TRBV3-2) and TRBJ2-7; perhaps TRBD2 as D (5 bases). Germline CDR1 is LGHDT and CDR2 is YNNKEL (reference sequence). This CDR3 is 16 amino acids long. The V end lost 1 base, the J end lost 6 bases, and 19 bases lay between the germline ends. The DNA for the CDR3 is TGTGCCAGCAGCCAAGGAGCCCGGACTCCCACCTCCGAGCAGTACTTC. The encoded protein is CASSQGARTPTSEQYF.

DNA for the CDR3: TGTGCCAGCAGCCCTACACTCCGGACAGGGACCTACAATGAGCAGTTCTTC. It codes for CASSPTLRTGTYNEQFF. The rearrangement links TRBV3-1 (or the pseudogene TRBV3-2) to TRBJ2-1; the match to TRBD1 covers 8 bases. The CDR3 spans 17 residues. V lost 4 bases and J lost 2; bases outside the gene matches: 10. CDR1 is LGHDT and CDR2 is YNNKEL in the germline V gene (reference sequence).

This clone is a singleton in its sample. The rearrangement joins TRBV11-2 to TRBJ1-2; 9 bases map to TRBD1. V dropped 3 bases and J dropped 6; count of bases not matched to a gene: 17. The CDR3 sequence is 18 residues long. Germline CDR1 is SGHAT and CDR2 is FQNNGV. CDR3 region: CASSLEGAGTGRENGYTF. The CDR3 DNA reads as TGTGCCAGCAGCTTGGAGGGGGCGGGGACAGGGAGGGAGAATGGCTACACCTTC. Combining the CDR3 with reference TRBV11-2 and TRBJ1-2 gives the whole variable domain EAGVAQSPRYKIIEKRQSVAFWCNPISGHATLYWYQQILGQGPKLLIQFQNNGVVDDSQLPKDRFSAERLKGVDSTLKIQPAKLEDSAVYLCASSLEGAGTGRENGYTFGSGTRLTVV.

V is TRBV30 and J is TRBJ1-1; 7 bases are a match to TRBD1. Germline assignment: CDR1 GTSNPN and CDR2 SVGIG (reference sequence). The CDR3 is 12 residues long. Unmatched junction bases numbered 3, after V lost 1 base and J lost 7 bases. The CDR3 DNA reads TGTGCCTGGAGTGGGGCAGGGGGTGAAGCTTTCTTT. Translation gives CAWSGAGGEAFF.

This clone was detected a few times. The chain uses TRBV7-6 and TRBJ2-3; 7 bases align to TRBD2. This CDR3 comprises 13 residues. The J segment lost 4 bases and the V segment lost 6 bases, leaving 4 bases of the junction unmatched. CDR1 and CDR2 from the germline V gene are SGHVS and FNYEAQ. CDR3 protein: CASRGGFPDTQYF. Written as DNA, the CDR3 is TGTGCCAGCAGGGGGGGGTTTCCAGATACGCAGTATTTT. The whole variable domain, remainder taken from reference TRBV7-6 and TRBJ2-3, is GAGVSQSPRYKVTKRGQDVALRCDPISGHVSLYWYRQALGQGPEFLTYFNYEAQQDKSGLPNDRFSAERPEGSISTLTIQRTEQRDSAMYRCASRGGFPDTQYFGPGTRLTVL.

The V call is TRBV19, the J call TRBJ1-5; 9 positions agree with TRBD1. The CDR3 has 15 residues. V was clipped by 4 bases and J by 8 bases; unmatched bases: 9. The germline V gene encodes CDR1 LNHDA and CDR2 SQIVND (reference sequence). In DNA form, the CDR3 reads TGTGCCAGTAGTAGACCGGGACAGGGAAAGGAGCCCCAGCATTTT. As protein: CASSRPGQGKEPQHF. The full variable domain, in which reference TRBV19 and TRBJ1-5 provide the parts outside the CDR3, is DGGITQSPKYLFRKEGQNVTLSCEQNLNHDAMYWYRQDPGQGLRLIYYSQIVNDFQKGDIAEGYSVSREKKESFPLTVTSAQKNPTAFYLCASSRPGQGKEPQHFGDGTRLSIL.

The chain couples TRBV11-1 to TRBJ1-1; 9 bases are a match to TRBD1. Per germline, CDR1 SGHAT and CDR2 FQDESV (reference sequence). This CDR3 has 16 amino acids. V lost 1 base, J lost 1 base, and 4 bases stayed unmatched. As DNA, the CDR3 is TGTGCCAGCAGCTTAGTGACAGGGGGAAGGAACACTGAAGCTTTCTTT. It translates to CASSLVTGGRNTEAFF.

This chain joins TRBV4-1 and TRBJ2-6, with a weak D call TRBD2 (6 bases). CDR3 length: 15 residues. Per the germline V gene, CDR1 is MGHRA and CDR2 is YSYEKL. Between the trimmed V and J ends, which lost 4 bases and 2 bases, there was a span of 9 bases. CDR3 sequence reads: CASSPGEAGANVLTF. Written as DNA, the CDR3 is TGCGCCAGCAGCCCCGGGGAGGCTGGGGCCAACGTCCTGACTTTC.